Listed below are T cell receptor beta chains from one sample, sequenced in a study of neurological immune-mediated disorders. TCRdb re-derived calls from the 5' RACE reads in MiXCR, one entry per CDR3 protein. The sample lists around 100,000 distinct CDR3 sequences, roughly a tenth seen once, with about 3.1% in the top ten. The sequenced sample consisted of PBMCs. These receptors came from a female donor with HTLV-1-associated myelopathy (HAM/TSP). Both conserved end residues are trimmed from each CDR3.

CDR3aa	v_gene	j_gene
ASSQDSGNTIY	TRBV7-3	TRBJ1-3
ATLPGPGLDEQF	TRBV5-1	TRBJ2-1
ASSEVGREYSPLH	TRBV6-1	TRBJ1-6
ASSPRDRQGQPQH	TRBV7-2	TRBJ1-5
ASSPLAGGNNEQF	TRBV4-1	TRBJ2-1
SAQRPEAF	TRBV20-1	TRBJ1-1
ASSLGQIHSPLH	TRBV5-1	TRBJ1-6
ASSSRWGDTDGYT	TRBV6-2/TRBV6-3	TRBJ1-2
ASTPGRTSGNNEQF	TRBV2	TRBJ2-1
ASKETEANEKLF	TRBV5-1	TRBJ1-4
ASSLGSRGEGDEQY	TRBV5-1	TRBJ2-7
ASSFLRGSGANVLT	TRBV28	TRBJ2-6
ASSRGQETQY	TRBV11-2	TRBJ2-5
ASTPGQATQPQH	TRBV6-1	TRBJ1-5
ASSFRTGIHYEQY	TRBV5-1	TRBJ2-7
SVARGSSYEQY	TRBV29-1	TRBJ2-7
ASSPQSYQYEQY	TRBV9	TRBJ2-7
ASSSRDYTDTQY	TRBV5-5	TRBJ2-3
ASSRRLDGELF	TRBV7-7	TRBJ2-2
ASSILGTSQETQY	TRBV5-1	TRBJ2-5
ASSLSASTSGANVLT	TRBV7-2	TRBJ2-6
SPIRDPHNEQF	TRBV20-1	TRBJ2-1
ASSFRAANSPLH	TRBV12-3/TRBV12-4	TRBJ1-6
ASSLEGATEAF	TRBV5-1	TRBJ1-1
SASGQQAKNIQY	TRBV20-1	TRBJ2-4
SARDGGRDGYT	TRBV20-1	TRBJ1-2